This TCR beta chain was sequenced for a study of cytotoxic CD8 clonotypes in ibrutinib-treated CLL. Study details: Following a median approximately eleven months of treatment, with a range of 6 to 36, response samples were taken.

This clone was detected once. Profiled with immunoSEQ multiplex PCR; TCRdb holds only in-frame clones, not every one. The sample shows approximately 84,000 clones, roughly three quarters of them seen only once. This specimen was PBMCs, taken after 12 months of ibrutinib treatment. The sequence was obtained from a human donor with chronic lymphocytic leukemia.

The CDR3 DNA follows: TGTGCCAGCAGCCGCAGGGGCGGGCCCTTCAGCTCCTACGAGCAGTACTTC. Residues: CASSRRGGPFSSYEQYF. The chain is built from TRBV21-1 and TRBJ2-7; TRBD1 is the table's D call, not checked against the DNA. TRBV21-1 is given as a pseudogene. CDR3 length: 17 residues.